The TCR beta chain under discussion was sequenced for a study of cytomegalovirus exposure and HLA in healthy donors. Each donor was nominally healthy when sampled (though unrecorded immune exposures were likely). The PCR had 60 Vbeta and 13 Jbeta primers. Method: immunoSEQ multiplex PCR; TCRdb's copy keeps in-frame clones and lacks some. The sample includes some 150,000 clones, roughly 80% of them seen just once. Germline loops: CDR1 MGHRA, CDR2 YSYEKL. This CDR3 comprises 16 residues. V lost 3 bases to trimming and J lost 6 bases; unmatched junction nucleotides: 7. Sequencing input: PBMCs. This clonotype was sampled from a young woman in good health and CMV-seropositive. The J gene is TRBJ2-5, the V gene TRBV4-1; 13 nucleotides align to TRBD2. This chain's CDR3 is CASSQPGTSGVKTQYF. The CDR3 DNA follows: TGCGCCAGCAGCCAGCCCGGGACTAGCGGGGTAAAGACCCAGTACTTC.